The TCR beta chain under discussion was sequenced for a study of vaccination and CD4 T cells after COVID-19. Notes on this clonotype: Its antigen is unknown.

Study-level findings and limits: SARS-CoV-2-reactive clonotype medians increased from approximately 21 to 40, not significantly.

Once obtained from cultured CD4+ T cells, the DNA was sequenced using the Oncomine TCR Beta short-read assay. MiXCR, run by TCRdb on the PCR reads, gives a single entry per CDR3 protein. The sample lists some 18,000 distinct CDR3 sequences; roughly 50% were seen once. The treatment was: approximately 11-day PBMC culture with coronavirus spike peptide pools or control peptides (ViraFEST assay). Germline V CDR1 and CDR2: SNHLY, FYNNEI. The CDR3 runs 15 residues. V dropped 4 bases and J dropped 5 bases, with 17 bases sitting between them. The input for sequencing was CD4+ T cells from blood, cultured in vitro, taken after SARS-CoV-2 vaccination. The chain recombines TRBV2 with TRBJ2-5, with D possibly being TRBD1 or TRBD2 (5 bases each). This TCR derives from a human donor who had recovered from COVID-19. CDR3 protein: CASSVPGKPGETQYF. CDR3 bases: TGTGCCAGCAGTGTCCCGGGGAAACCAGGGGAGACCCAGTACTTC.